This record covers a single TCR beta chain. The age range of participants was about 18 to 100 years, with residence in about two dozen US areas. Cohorts were based on clinical histories the participants reported. This record belongs to a study of blood T cell repertoires in COVID-19. Overall study: Sources were T cells, B-cell-depleted T cells, or PBMCs; the material itself was cDNA or gDNA.

Per the original methods: Estimation of nucleated cell counts relied on the amplification of reference gene primers. Repertoires were generated with immunoSEQ multiplex PCR, while TCRdb's copy carries only in-frame clones and drops some. From that table come the V and J calls and clone size; the DNA was used to work out D and trimming. The data contain about 200,000 clones, 86% of them singletons. Between the trimmed V and J ends, which lost 0 bases and 0 bases, there was a span of 8 bases. The CDR3 length is 15 residues. Germline loops: CDR1 SGHAT, CDR2 FQNNGV. The sequenced sample was PBMCs or T cells enriched from blood (not recorded which). The sequence was collected from a woman aged 40 to 55 in a cohort exposed to, infected with or recovered from COVID-19 (not recorded which). The chain has TRBV11-2 and TRBJ1-1, with D possibly being TRBD1 (5 bases). CDR3 in DNA: TGTGCCAGCAGCTTAGAGGGGGGACTGAACACTGAAGCTTTCTTT. It yields the protein CASSLEGGLNTEAFF.